Below, 16 T cell receptor beta chains from the same sample are listed, as sequenced in a study of shared clonotypes between healthy human individuals. Measured with immunoSEQ multiplex PCR; TCRdb has only the in-frame clones, and not every one. The sample carries around 1,100,000 clones, 77% recorded once. Sequenced sample: memory CD4+ T cells from PBMCs. The subset is: CD45RA-negative fraction. The receptor source for this set is a man aged 18 to 35 in good health. Some clones in this sample may be carry-over from other donors' samples.

This chain links TRBV4-3 with TRBJ2-7; D may match TRBD1 or TRBD2 (5 bases each). The CDR3 runs to 17 residues. Trimming took 0 bases from V and 2 from J, leaving 17 bases between them. CDR1 and CDR2 from the germline V gene are LGHNA and YSLEER. The CDR3, as DNA: TGCGCCAGCAGCCAAGAAAAGAGGGGCCCTCGCCCCTACGAGCAGTACTTC. The encoded protein is CASSQEKRGPRPYEQYF.

The CDR3 sequence: CASSERGPGSTLSGNTIYF. Here the CDR3 DNA reads TGTGCCAGCAGTGAAAGAGGGCCAGGGAGCACCCTCTCTGGAAACACCATATATTTT. V usage is TRBV2 and J usage is TRBJ1-3; the D gene is possibly TRBD1 (5 bases). This CDR3 spans 19 amino acids. V gave up 2 bases and J gave up 0 bases, with 20 bases separating them. Germline CDR1 is SNHLY and CDR2 is FYNNEI.

This chain links TRBV5-4 with TRBJ1-5; D might be TRBD1 (5 bases). The CDR3 extends over 15 amino acids. Germline V gives CDR1 SGHNT, CDR2 YYREEE (reference sequence). V gave up 4 bases and J gave up 4 bases, with 15 bases separating them. CDR3 in DNA: TGTGCCAGCAGCGCCTTTGGGGGTAGGAATCAGCCCCAGCATTTT. Protein product: CASSAFGGRNQPQHF.

As concerns this clone: The sample has other DNA sequences that encode this CDR3 too. V usage is TRBV6-1 and J usage is TRBJ2-7; D might be TRBD1 (6 bases). Germline V gene data show CDR1 as MNHNS and CDR2 as SASEGT. Between the trimmed V and J ends, which lost 2 bases and 6 bases, there was a span of 17 bases. This CDR3 region has 15 residues. Here the CDR3 reads CASSELAGVPSEQYF. CDR3 sequence (DNA): TGTGCCAGCAGTGAACTGGCAGGGGTACCTTCCGAGCAGTACTTC.

The rearrangement joins TRBV5-6 to TRBJ2-2, with 11 bases identical to TRBD2. In germline, CDR1 is SGHDT, CDR2 YYEEEE. Germline trimming cut 4 bases from V and 4 bases from J; bases unmatched to any gene: 6. CDR3 size: 16 residues. The CDR3 coding sequence is TGTGCCAGCAGCCTAATAGCGGGAGGGAGCACCGGGGAGCTGTTTTTT. Translating it yields CASSLIAGGSTGELFF.

The chain employs TRBV5-1 and TRBJ2-7; 10 nucleotides agree with TRBD1. The trim removed 1 base at V and 2 bases at J, leaving 3 bases unmatched. This CDR3 contains 15 residues. Per the germline V gene, CDR1 is SGHRS and CDR2 is YFSETQ. The CDR3 DNA reads TGCGCCAGCAGCTTGCCAGGACAGGGGGCCTACGAGCAGTACTTC. Translating gives CASSLPGQGAYEQYF.

The J gene is TRBJ2-1, the V gene TRBV7-9; TRBD2 agrees at 13 bases. V lost 5 bases, J lost 4 bases, and 5 bases stayed unmatched. The V gene's germline CDR1 is SEHNR and CDR2 FQNEAQ (reference sequence). CDR3 length: 16 amino acids. The CDR3 is CASSPTSGRAYNEQFF. The DNA of the CDR3 is TGTGCCAGCAGCCCTACTAGCGGGAGGGCATACAATGAGCAGTTCTTC.

The chain carries TRBV7-9 and TRBJ2-5; 11 bases are shared with TRBD1. The CDR3 length is 14 residues. Germline assignment: CDR1 SEHNR and CDR2 FQNEAQ (reference sequence). V shed 5 bases, J shed 5 bases, and the junction held 4 bases outside the gene matches. The CDR3 region is CASSVGTGGETQYF. The CDR3 DNA is TGTGCCAGCAGCGTCGGGACAGGGGGGGAGACCCAGTACTTC.

The rearrangement links TRBV5-1 to TRBJ1-1; D is unresolved. Germline V gene data show CDR1 as SGHRS and CDR2 as YFSETQ. V was cut by 5 bases and J by 1 base, with 9 bases left in between. CDR3 size: 13 residues. Here the CDR3 DNA reads TGCGCCAGCAGAGAAGGAGAGAACACTGAAGCTTTCTTT. This sequence encodes CASREGENTEAFF.

The chain has TRBV18 and TRBJ2-2; no clear D. V was cut by 3 bases and J by 5 bases, with 7 bases left in between. This CDR3 has 13 residues. Germline lookup yields CDR1 KGHSH and CDR2 LQKENI. CDR3 bases: TGTGCCAGCTCACCCCGACCTACCGGGGAGCTGTTTTTT. It specifies CASSPRPTGELFF.

V is TRBV5-4 and J is TRBJ1-2, with D perhaps TRBD1 (5 bases). Trimming took 3 bases from V and 5 from J, leaving 5 bases between them. This CDR3 spans 11 amino acids. Germline assignment: CDR1 SGHNT and CDR2 YYREEE (reference sequence). CDR3 residues: CASSWGYGYTF. In nucleotides, the CDR3 is TGTGCCAGCAGCTGGGGGTATGGCTACACCTTC.

This clone is a singleton in its sample. This chain uses TRBV25-1 with TRBJ2-7; D may be TRBD1 or TRBD2 (7 bases each). Trimming took 3 bases from V and 0 from J, leaving 15 bases between them. Germline lookup yields CDR1 MGHDK and CDR2 SYGVNS. This CDR3 contains 16 residues. CDR3: CASSEQGGGDSYEQYF. In nucleotides, the CDR3 is TGTGCCAGCAGTGAGCAGGGGGGGGGTGACTCCTACGAGCAGTACTTC.

In this sample, this clone turned up once. The chain links TRBV2 to TRBJ2-5; 13 nucleotides line up with TRBD2. The CDR3 totals 16 residues. Trimming at V came to 4 bases and at J to 2 bases, leaving 4 bases not matched to a gene. Germline V gives CDR1 SNHLY, CDR2 FYNNEI. In nucleotides, the CDR3 is TGTGCCAGCAGTGTGGGACTAGCGGGGACTCAAGAGACCCAGTACTTC. This codes for CASSVGLAGTQETQYF.

The V and J genes are TRBV7-2 and TRBJ2-7; TRBD1 matches at 7 bases. After removal of 5 bases from V and 3 bases from J, the junction contained 7 bases not matched to a gene. CDR1 SGHTA and CDR2 FQGNSA come from the germline V gene. The CDR3 spans 14 residues. CDR3 bases: TGTGCCAGCAGCCACGACAGGGATTTCTACGAGCAGTACTTC. Residues: CASSHDRDFYEQYF.

The chain is built from TRBV18 and TRBJ2-2, with unresolved D. Germline V CDR1 and CDR2: KGHSH, LQKENI. The ends were cut back, 6 bases at V and 2 bases at J, with 13 bases in the middle. The CDR3 consists of 15 residues. The CDR3 sequence is CASSPATENTGELFF. The CDR3 nucleotides are TGTGCCAGCTCCCCAGCGACGGAAAACACCGGGGAGCTGTTTTTT.

This clone is a singleton in its sample. The chain combines TRBV18 with TRBJ2-7, with 9 bases lining up with TRBD2. Germline V gives CDR1 KGHSH, CDR2 LQKENI. Trimming took 4 bases from V and 5 from J; bases not matched to a gene: 27. The length of the CDR3 is 21 residues. The CDR3 region has the DNA TGTGCCAGCTCACTCCGGGCTATAGACAGGCGGGAGGGCCCTCTCGACCACGAGCAGTACTTC. Translating gives CASSLRAIDRREGPLDHEQYF.